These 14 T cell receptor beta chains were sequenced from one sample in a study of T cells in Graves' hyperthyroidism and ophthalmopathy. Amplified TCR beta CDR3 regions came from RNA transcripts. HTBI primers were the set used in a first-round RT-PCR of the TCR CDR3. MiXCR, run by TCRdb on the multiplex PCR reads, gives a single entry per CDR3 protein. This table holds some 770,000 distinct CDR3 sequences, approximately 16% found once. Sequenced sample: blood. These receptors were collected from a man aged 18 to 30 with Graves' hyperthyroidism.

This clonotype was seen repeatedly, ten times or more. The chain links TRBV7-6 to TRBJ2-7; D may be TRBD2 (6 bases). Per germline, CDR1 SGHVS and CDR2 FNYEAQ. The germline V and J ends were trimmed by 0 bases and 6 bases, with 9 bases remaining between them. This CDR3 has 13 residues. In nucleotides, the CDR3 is TGTGCCAGCAGCTTAGCGCGGGGAGCCGAGCAGTACTTC. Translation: CASSLARGAEQYF. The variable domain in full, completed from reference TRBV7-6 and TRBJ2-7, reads GAGVSQSPRYKVTKRGQDVALRCDPISGHVSLYWYRQALGQGPEFLTYFNYEAQQDKSGLPNDRFSAERPEGSISTLTIQRTEQRDSAMYRCASSLARGAEQYFGPGTRLTVT.

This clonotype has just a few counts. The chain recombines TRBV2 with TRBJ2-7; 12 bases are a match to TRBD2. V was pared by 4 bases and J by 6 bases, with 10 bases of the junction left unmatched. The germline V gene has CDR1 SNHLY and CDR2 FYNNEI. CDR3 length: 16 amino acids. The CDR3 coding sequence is TGTGCCAGCAGTGGGCTTAAGACTAGCGGGAGTACCGAGCAGTACTTC. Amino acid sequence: CASSGLKTSGSTEQYF.

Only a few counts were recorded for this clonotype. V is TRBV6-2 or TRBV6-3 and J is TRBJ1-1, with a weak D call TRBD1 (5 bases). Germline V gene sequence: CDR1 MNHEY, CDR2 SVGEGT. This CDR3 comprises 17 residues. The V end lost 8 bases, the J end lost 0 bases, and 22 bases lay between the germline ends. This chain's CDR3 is CASYSFRTRGMNTEAFF. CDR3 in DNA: TGTGCCAGCTATTCTTTTCGGACCCGGGGGATGAACACTGAAGCTTTCTTT.

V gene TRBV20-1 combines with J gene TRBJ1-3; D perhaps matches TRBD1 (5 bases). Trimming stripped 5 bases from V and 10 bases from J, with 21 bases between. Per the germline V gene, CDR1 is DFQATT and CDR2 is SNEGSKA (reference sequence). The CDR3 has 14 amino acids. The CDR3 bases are TGCAGTGCTGGTAACCCCGGGACGGAGGCTACCATATATTTT. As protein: CSAGNPGTEATIYF.

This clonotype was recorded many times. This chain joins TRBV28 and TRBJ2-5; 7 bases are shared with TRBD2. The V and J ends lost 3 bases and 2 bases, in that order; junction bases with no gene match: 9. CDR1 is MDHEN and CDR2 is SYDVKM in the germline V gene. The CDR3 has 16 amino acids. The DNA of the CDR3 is TGTGCCAGCAGTTTCAGTACGGGAGGTATACAAGAGACCCAGTACTTC. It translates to CASSFSTGGIQETQYF. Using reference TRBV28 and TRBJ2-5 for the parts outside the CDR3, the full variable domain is DVKVTQSSRYLVKRTGEKVFLECVQDMDHENMFWYRQDPGLGLRLIYFSYDVKMKEKGDIPEGYSVSREKKERFSLILESASTNQTSMYLCASSFSTGGIQETQYFGPGTRLLVL.

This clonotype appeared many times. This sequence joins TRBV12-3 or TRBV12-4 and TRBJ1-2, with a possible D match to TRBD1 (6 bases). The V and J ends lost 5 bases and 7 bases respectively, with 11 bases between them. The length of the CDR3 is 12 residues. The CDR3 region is CASSVLGAGYTF. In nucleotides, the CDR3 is TGTGCCAGCAGTGTACTGGGGGCTGGCTACACCTTC.

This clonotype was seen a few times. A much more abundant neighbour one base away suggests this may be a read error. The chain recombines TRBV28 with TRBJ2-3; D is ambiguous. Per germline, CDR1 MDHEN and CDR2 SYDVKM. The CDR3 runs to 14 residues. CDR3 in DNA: TGTGCCGGCAGTTTGAAGGGTAACACAGATACGCAGTATTTT. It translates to CAGSLKGNTDTQYF.

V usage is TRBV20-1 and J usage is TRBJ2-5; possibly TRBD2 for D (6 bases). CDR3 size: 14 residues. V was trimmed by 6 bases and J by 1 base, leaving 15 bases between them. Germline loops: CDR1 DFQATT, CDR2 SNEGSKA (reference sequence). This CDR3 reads CSATEGLFQETQYF. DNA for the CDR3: TGCAGTGCAACCGAGGGACTGTTCCAAGAGACCCAGTACTTC.

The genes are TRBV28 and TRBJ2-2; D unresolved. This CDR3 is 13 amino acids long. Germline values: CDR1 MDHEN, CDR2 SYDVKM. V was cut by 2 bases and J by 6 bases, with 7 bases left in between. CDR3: CASSLMAPGELFF. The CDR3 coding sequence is TGTGCCAGCAGTTTAATGGCTCCCGGGGAGCTGTTTTTT.

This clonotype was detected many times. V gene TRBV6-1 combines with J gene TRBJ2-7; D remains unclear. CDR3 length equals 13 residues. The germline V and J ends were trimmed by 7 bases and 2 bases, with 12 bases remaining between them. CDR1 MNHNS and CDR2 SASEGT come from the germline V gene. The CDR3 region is CASTWQETYEQYF. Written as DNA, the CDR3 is TGTGCCAGCACTTGGCAGGAAACCTACGAGCAGTACTTC.

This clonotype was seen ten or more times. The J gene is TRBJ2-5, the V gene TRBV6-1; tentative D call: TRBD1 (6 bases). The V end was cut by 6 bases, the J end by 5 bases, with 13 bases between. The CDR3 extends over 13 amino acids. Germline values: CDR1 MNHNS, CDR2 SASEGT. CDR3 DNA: TGTGCCAGCAGGCTCACAGGGCGGGAGACCCAGTACTTC. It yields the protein CASRLTGRETQYF.

DNA of the CDR3: TGTGCCAGCAGTGGTCCGGCGAACACCGGGGAGCTGTTTTTT. Its translation is CASSGPANTGELFF. The V call is TRBV6-1, the J call TRBJ2-2; D is undetermined. Germline CDR1 MNHNS, CDR2 SASEGT. This CDR3 is built from 14 residues. V lost 4 bases, J lost 0 bases, and 6 bases lay in between.

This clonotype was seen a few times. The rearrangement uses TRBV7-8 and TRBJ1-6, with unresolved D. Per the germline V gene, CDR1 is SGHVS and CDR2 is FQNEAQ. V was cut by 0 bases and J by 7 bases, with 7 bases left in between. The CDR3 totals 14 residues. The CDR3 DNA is TGTGCCAGCAGCTTAGCGATTGCGAATTCACCCCTCCACTTT. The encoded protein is CASSLAIANSPLHF.

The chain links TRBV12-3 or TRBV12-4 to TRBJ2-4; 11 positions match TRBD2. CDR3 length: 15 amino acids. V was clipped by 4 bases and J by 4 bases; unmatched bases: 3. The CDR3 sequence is CASSSRTSGKNIQYF. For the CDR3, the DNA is TGTGCCAGCAGTTCCCGGACTAGCGGGAAAAACATTCAGTACTTC.